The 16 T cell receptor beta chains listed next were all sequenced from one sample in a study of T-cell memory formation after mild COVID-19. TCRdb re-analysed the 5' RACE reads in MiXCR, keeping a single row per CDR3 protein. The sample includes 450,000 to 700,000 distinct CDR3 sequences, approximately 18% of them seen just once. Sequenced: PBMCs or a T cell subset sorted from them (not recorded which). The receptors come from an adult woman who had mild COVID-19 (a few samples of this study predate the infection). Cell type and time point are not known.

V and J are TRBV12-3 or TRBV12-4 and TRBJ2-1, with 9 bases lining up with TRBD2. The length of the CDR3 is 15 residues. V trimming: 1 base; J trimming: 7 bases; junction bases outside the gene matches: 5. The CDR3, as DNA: TGTGCCAGCAGTTTAGGCGGGGGGGCCTTTAATGAGCAGTTCTTC. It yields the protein CASSLGGGAFNEQFF.

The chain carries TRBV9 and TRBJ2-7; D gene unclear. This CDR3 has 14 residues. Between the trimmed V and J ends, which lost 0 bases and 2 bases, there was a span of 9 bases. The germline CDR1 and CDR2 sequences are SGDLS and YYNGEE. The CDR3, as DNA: TGTGCCAGCAGCGTAGCCGCAGGCACCTACGAGCAGTACTTC. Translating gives CASSVAAGTYEQYF.

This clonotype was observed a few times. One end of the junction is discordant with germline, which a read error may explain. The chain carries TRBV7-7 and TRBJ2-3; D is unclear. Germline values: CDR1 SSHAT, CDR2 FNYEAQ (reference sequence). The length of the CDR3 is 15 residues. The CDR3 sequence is CASSYSGRGTDTQYF. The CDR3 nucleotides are TGTGCTAGCAGCTACTCGGGCCGGGGCACAGATACGCAGTATTTT.

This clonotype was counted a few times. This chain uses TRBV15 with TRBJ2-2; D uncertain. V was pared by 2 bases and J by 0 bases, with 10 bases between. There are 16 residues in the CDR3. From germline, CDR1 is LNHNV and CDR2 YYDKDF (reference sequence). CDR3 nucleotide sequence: TGTGCCACCAGCAGACAGACCGCGACGAACACCGGGGAGCTGTTTTTT. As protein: CATSRQTATNTGELFF. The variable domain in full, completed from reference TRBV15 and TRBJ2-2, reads DAMVIQNPRYQVTQFGKPVTLSCSQTLNHNVMYWYQQKSSQAPKLLFHYYDKDFNNEADTPDNFQSRRPNTSFCFLDIRSPGLGDTAMYLCATSRQTATNTGELFFGEGSRLTVL.

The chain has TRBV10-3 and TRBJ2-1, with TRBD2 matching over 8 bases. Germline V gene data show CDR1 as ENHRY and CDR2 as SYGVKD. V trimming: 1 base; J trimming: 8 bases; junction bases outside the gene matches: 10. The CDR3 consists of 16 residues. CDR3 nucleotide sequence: TGTGCCATCAGTGAGTTGCGGGAGGTAAAAATCCATGAGCAGTTCTTC. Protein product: CAISELREVKIHEQFF.

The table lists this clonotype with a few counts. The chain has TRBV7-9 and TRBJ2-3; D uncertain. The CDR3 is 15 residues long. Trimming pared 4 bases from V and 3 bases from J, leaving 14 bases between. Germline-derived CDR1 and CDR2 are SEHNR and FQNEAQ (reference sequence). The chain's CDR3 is CASSSIVRWTDTQYF. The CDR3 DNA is TGTGCCAGCAGCTCCATTGTCAGGTGGACAGATACGCAGTATTTT.

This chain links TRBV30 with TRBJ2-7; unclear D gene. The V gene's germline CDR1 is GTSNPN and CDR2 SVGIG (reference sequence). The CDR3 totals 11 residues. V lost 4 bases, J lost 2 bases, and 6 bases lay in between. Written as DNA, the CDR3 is TGTGCCTGGATAAATCCCTACGAGCAGTACTTC. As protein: CAWINPYEQYF. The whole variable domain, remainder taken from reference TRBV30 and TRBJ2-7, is SQTIHQWPATLVQPVGSPLSLECTVEGTSNPNLYWYRQAAGRGLQLLFYSVGIGQISSEVPQNLSASRPQDRQFILSSKKLLLSDSGFYLCAWINPYEQYFGPGTRLTVT.

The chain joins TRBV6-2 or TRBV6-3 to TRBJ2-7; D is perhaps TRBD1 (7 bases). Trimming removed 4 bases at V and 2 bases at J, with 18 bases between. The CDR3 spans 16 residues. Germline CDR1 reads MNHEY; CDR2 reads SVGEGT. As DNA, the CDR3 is TGTGCCAGCAGTTCCACTAGCACAGGGGCGACCTACGAGCAGTACTTC. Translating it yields CASSSTSTGATYEQYF.

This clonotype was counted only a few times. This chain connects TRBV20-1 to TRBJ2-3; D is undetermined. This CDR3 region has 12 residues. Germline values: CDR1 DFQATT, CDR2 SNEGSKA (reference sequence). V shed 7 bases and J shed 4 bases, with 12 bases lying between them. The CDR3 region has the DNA TGCAGTGTTTCTGAGGTCTCAGATACGCAGTATTTT. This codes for CSVSEVSDTQYF.

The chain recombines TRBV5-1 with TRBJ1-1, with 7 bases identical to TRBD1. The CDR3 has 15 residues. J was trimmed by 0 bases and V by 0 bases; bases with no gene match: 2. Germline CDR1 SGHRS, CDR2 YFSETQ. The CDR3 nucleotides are TGCGCCAGCAGCTTGGGGGACAGAATGAACACTGAAGCTTTCTTT. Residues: CASSLGDRMNTEAFF.

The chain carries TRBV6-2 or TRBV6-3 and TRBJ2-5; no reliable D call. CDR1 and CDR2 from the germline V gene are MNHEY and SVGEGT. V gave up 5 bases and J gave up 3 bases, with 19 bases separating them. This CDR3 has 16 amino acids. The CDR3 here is CASSTVRSVGKETQYF. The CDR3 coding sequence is TGTGCCAGCAGTACCGTTCGATCGGTGGGAAAAGAGACCCAGTACTTC.

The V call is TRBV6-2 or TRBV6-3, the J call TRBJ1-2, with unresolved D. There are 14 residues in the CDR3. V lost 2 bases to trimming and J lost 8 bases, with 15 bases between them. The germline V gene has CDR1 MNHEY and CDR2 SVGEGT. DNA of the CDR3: TGTGCCAGCAGTTACAGGACCCTACCCCGGGGCTACACCTTC. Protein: CASSYRTLPRGYTF.

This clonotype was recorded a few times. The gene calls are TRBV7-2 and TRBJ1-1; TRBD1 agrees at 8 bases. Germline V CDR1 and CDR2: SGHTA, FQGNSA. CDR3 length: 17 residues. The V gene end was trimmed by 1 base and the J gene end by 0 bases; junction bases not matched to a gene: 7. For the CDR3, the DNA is TGTGCCAGCAGCTTAGTATGGGACAGGCTTATGAACACTGAAGCTTTCTTT. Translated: CASSLVWDRLMNTEAFF.

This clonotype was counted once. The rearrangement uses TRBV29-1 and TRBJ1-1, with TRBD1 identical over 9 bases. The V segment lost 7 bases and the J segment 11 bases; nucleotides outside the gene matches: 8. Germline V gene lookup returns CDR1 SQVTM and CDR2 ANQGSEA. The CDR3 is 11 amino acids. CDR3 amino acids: CSAMTGGEAFF. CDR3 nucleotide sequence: TGCAGCGCCATGACAGGGGGTGAGGCTTTCTTT.

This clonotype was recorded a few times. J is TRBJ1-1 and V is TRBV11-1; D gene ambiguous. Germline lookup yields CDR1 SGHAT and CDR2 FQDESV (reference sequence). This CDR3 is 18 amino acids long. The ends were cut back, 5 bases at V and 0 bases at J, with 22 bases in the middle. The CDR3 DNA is TGTGCCAGCAGCACGTGGGGAAGCGGTTTAATATTGAACACTGAAGCTTTCTTT. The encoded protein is CASSTWGSGLILNTEAFF.

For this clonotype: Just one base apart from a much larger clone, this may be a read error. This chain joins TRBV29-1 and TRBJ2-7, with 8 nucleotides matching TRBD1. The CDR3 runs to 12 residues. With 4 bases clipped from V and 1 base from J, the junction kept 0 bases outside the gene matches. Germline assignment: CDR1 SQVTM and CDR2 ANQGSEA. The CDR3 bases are TGCAGCGTTGGGACAGGGTCCTACGAGCAGTACTTC. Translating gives CSVGTGSYEQYF.